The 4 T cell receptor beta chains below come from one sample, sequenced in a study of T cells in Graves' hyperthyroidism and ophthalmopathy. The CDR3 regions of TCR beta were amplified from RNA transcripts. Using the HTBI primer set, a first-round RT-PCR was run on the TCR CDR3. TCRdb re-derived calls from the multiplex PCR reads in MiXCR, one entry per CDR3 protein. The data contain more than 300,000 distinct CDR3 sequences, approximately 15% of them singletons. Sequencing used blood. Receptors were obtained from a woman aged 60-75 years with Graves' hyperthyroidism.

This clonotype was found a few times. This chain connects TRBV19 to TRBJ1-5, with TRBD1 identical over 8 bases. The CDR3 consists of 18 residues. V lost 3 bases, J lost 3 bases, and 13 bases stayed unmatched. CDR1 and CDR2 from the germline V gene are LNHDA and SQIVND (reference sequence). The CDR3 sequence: CASSIIPPRQGINQPQHF. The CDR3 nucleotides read TGTGCCAGTAGTATTATCCCTCCGAGACAGGGGATCAATCAGCCCCAGCATTTT.

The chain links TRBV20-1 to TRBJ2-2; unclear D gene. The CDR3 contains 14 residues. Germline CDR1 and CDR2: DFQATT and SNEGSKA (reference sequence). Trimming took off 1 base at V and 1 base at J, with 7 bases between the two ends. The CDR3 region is CSARVARNTGELFF. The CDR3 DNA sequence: TGCAGTGCTAGAGTCGCCAGGAACACCGGGGAGCTGTTTTTT.

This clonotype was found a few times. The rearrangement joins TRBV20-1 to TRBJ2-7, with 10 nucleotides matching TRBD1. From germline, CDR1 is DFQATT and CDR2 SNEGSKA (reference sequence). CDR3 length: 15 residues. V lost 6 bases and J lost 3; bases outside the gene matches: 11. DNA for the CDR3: TGCAGTGCGGCCGGGACAGGGGAACAATACTACGAGCAGTACTTC. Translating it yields CSAAGTGEQYYEQYF.

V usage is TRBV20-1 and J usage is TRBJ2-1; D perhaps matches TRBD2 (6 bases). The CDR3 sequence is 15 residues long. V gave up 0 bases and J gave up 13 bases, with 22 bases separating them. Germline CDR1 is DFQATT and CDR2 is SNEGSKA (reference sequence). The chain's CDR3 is CSARDPTNLEGLQFF. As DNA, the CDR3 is TGCAGTGCTAGAGACCCCACGAATCTGGAGGGCCTTCAGTTCTTC.